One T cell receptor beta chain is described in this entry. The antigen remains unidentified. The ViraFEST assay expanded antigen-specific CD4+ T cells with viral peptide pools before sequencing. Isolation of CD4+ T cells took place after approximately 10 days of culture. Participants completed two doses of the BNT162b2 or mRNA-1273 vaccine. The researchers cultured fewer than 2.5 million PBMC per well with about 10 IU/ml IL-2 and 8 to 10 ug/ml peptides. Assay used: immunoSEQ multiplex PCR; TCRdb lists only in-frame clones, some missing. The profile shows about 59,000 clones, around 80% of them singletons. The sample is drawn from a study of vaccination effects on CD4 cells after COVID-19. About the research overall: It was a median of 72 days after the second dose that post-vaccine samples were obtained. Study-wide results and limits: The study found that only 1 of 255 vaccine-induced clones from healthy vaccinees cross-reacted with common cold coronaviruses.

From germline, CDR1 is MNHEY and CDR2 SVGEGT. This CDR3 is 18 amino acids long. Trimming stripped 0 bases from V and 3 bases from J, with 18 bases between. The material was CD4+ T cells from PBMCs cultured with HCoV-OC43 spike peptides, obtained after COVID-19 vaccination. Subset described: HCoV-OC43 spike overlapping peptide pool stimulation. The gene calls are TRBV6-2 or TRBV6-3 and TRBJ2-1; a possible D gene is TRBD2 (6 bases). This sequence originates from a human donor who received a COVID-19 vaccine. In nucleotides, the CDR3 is TGTGCCAGCAGTTACTCGCTAATGGTCGGGGGAAACTACAATGAGCAGTTCTTC. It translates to CASSYSLMVGGNYNEQFF.